This TCR beta chain was sequenced for a study of T-cell memory formation after mild COVID-19. Trimming stripped 7 bases from V and 7 bases from J, with 22 bases between. There are 15 residues in the CDR3. CDR1 SGHTA and CDR2 FQGNSA come from the germline V gene. TCRdb processed the 5' RACE reads anew with MiXCR; each CDR3 protein has one entry. The sample records approximately 99,000 distinct CDR3 sequences, over 15% being singletons. The V and J genes are TRBV7-2 and TRBJ2-5; no clear D gene. This clonotype originated in a man younger than 35 who had mild COVID-19 (a few samples of this study predate the infection). Cell type and time point are not known. Sequenced: PBMCs or a T cell subset sorted from them (not recorded which). The CDR3 DNA sequence: TGTGCCAGCACCCCAGAGTGGGGTTCATCCGGGACCCAGTACTTC. Translation gives CASTPEWGSSGTQYF.